This section outlines one TCR beta chain sequence together with its context. Original analysis: Estimation of nucleated cell counts was performed using reference gene primer amplification. Measured with immunoSEQ multiplex PCR; TCRdb has only the in-frame clones, and not every one. That table is the source of V, J and clone size, and D and trimming were worked out from the DNA. The table includes hundreds of thousands of clones, roughly 90% detected once. This sample was taken from a study of blood T cell repertoires in COVID-19. In the study overall: Material from acute and convalescent COVID-19 was sourced from the United States, Italy and Spain. In each case, the material was cDNA or gDNA derived from T cells, B-cell-depleted T cells, or PBMCs.

The ends were cut back, 7 bases at V and 2 bases at J, with 20 bases in the middle. CDR1 and CDR2 (germline): SEHNR, FQNEAQ (reference sequence). This CDR3 region has 17 residues. Sequencing input: peripheral blood. This sequence was found in a man aged 40-50 years with acute or convalescent COVID-19. J is TRBJ2-2 and V is TRBV7-9, with unresolved D. CDR3 loop: CASTLVNRPFNTGELFF. CDR3 coding DNA: TGTGCCAGCACCCTAGTAAATAGGCCGTTTAACACCGGGGAGCTGTTTTTT. Full variable domain (rest looked up from reference TRBV7-9 and TRBJ2-2): DTGVSQNPRHKITKRGQNVTFRCDPISEHNRLYWYRQTLGQGPEFLTYFQNEAQLEKSRLLSDRFSAERPKGSFSTLEIQRTEQGDSAMYLCASTLVNRPFNTGELFFGEGSRLTVL.